The T cell receptor beta chain under discussion was sequenced for a study of beta chain features in type 1 diabetes. Study details: Across the samples, 100 million to 130 million sorted cells were examined in total. Findings of the study overall: Within the patient group, naive, central memory and Treg TCRB repertoires appeared more similar to each other than within healthy donors. Reduced insertions and increased deletions marked VDJ junctions in type 1 diabetes patients. Researchers could not determine here whether HLA type influences TCRB rearrangement. In every one of the four CD4+ subsets, TCRB CDR3s were moderately but significantly shorter in Type 1 diabetes patients.

Germline CDR1 and CDR2: SGHTA and FQGNSA. Trimming cost V 5 bases and J 2 bases, with 5 bases left between them. This CDR3 is built from 12 residues. Expressed TCRB transcripts were sequenced, since all the RNA that had been isolated was reverse transcribed. This table comes from immunoSEQ multiplex PCR, and its TCRdb copy is limited to in-frame clones, with some not included. The profile shows 95,000 to 150,000 clones, over 15% of them singletons. In this sample, this clone turned up many times. What it recognizes is unknown. The sample was central memory CD4+ T cells from blood. This chain connects TRBV7-2 to TRBJ2-3; no reliable D call. This receptor was obtained from a man younger than 40 with type 1 diabetes. In DNA, the CDR3 is TGTGCCAGCAGCACCATCACAGATACGCAGTATTTT. Its protein product is CASSTITDTQYF.